This TCR beta chain was captured in a study of cytomegalovirus exposure and HLA in healthy donors. Study-level results: Looking again later, the authors saw that most CMV-associated TCR beta chains seemed HLA-restricted.

13 Jbeta primers and 60 Vbeta primers were used for the PCR. Some clones are missing from TCRdb's copy, which holds only in-frame ones; the method was immunoSEQ multiplex PCR. The repertoire holds approximately 170,000 clones, with about four fifths as singletons. Sampled while nominally healthy, donors likely had unrecorded immune exposures. With V trimmed by 5 bases and J by 8 bases, 9 bases remained unmatched. The CDR3 is made up of 14 amino acids. Germline assignment: CDR1 MNHNS and CDR2 SASEGT. With respect to this clone: Its target is unknown.

This chain connects TRBV6-1 to TRBJ1-1; 9 positions agree with TRBD1. The specimen sequenced was PBMCs. This receptor was taken from a man aged 25 to 45 in good health and CMV-seropositive. The chain's CDR3 is CASSHSGQGPEAFF. CDR3 nucleotides: TGTGCCAGCAGTCATTCGGGACAGGGTCCCGAAGCTTTCTTT.